This T cell receptor (beta chain) appears in the sequencing data of a study of spatial heterogeneity in lung cancer. V lost 5 bases and J 0 bases, leaving 19 bases between the germline ends. The CDR3 has 18 amino acids. CDR1 and CDR2 from the germline V gene are MDHEN and SYDVKM. Described time point: sample taken at primary tumor resection. Tumor, nontumor lung or frozen PBMC supplied whole RNA, sequenced without sorting. The donors, more than 55 patients with untreated early-stage non-small cell lung cancer, provided the samples. This clonotype was seen ten or more times. Every cDNA TCR molecule received its own unique molecular identifier. Using its own MiXCR run on the 5' RACE reads, TCRdb lists one record per CDR3 protein. The sample has 28,000 or so distinct CDR3 sequences, around 8.4% seen once; the top ten hold roughly 35%.

The sequenced sample was PBMCs, obtained at surgery. The origin of this receptor is a female donor with early-stage non-small cell lung cancer. This rearrangement joins TRBV28 to TRBJ1-4, with unresolved D. CDR3 residues: CASSAYQALLPTNEKLFF. In DNA, the CDR3 is TGTGCCAGCAGTGCATATCAGGCCCTACTACCAACTAATGAAAAACTGTTTTTT.